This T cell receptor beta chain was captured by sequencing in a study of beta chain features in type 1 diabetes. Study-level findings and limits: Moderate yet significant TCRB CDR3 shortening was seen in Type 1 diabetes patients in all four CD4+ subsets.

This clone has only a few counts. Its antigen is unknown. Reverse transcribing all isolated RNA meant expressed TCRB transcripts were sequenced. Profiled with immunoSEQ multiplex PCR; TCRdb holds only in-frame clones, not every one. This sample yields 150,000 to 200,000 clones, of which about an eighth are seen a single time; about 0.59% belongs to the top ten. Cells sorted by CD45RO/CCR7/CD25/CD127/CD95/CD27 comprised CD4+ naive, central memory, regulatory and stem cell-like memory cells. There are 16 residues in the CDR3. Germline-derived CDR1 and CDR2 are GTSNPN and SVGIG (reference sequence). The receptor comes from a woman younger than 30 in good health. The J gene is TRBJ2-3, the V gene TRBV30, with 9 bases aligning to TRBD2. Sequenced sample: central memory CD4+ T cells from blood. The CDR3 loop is CANDRGSGSRTDTQYF. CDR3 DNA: TGTGCAAACGATCGGGGTAGCGGGAGTAGGACAGATACGCAGTATTTT. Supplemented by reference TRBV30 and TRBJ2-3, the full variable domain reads SQTIHQWPATLVQPVGSPLSLECTVEGTSNPNLYWYRQAAGRGLQLLFYSVGIGQISSEVPQNLSASRPQDRQFILSSKKLLLSDSGFYLCANDRGSGSRTDTQYFGPGTRLTVL.